The source of this T cell receptor beta chain is a study of blood T cell repertoires in COVID-19. Overall study: In each case, the material was cDNA or gDNA derived from T cells, B-cell-depleted T cells, or PBMCs.

The V gene lost 1 base and the J gene lost 4 bases, with 8 bases spanning the gap. Germline V lookup: CDR1 GTSNPN, CDR2 SVGIG (reference sequence). This CDR3 spans 12 amino acids. Participants were aged about 18 to 90 years, lived in 20 to 30 US areas, and enrolled virtually. Within 2 weeks before study entry, exposed participants met a COVID-19 case. Profiling relied on immunoSEQ multiplex PCR, and the TCRdb table lists in-frame clones only, not all of them. Among 150,000 to 200,000 clones listed, around four fifths were seen once. The sample consisted of PBMCs or T cells enriched from blood (not recorded which). The chain uses TRBV30 and TRBJ2-7; D is perhaps TRBD1 (6 bases). The receptor comes from a man between 70 and 80 years old who had been exposed to COVID-19. The DNA for the CDR3 is TGTGCCTGGAGTGCACAGGGTTACGAGCAGTACTTC. It yields the protein CAWSAQGYEQYF.